A single TCR beta chain is shown here with its context. Its antigen is not known. Sequencing was performed with immunoSEQ multiplex PCR; in TCRdb, only in-frame clones are kept and a portion is missing. The sample carries about 88,000 clones, about nine tenths recorded once. This specimen belongs to a study of T cell responses to AZD1222 COVID-19 vaccine. Germline lookup yields CDR1 LNHDA and CDR2 SQIVND (reference sequence). This CDR3 has 14 amino acids. V dropped 2 bases and J dropped 1 base, with 7 bases sitting between them. Overall study findings and caveats: The study identified only six AZD1222 recipients as seropositive at baseline. At 160-218 and 743-854, vaccine-associated CD4 TCRs were dominant, and they spanned spike.

The chain is built from TRBV19 and TRBJ2-3; D remains unclear. Sample: peripheral blood, taken 28 days after the second AZD1222 dose. This clonotype originated in an adult who received the AZD1222 COVID-19 vaccine. CDR3 sequence: CASSIRAGTDTQYF. The CDR3 DNA is TGTGCCAGTAGTATAAGGGCCGGCACAGATACGCAGTATTTT.